This TCR beta chain appears in the sequencing data of a study of blood T cell repertoires in COVID-19. The CDR3 runs to 15 residues. Trimming stripped 0 bases from V and 5 bases from J, with 13 bases between. The germline V gene has CDR1 SGHNT and CDR2 YENEEA. The data were produced by immunoSEQ multiplex PCR, yet TCRdb's version contains in-frame clones alone and is incomplete. Here the sample spans about 60,000 clones, 86% being singletons. Material for sequencing was peripheral blood. This sequence originates from a man aged 40-50 years with acute or convalescent COVID-19. V usage is TRBV11-3 and J usage is TRBJ1-1; TRBD1 is a possible D gene (5 bases). CDR3 coding DNA: TGTGCCAGCAGCTTAGATTCCCAGGGAATGACTGAAGCTTTCTTT. Its translation: CASSLDSQGMTEAFF.